The source of this TCR beta chain is a study of blood T cell repertoires in COVID-19 (dated by TCRdb to 2018 to 2020). About the investigation overall: The collaborator samples originated in the United States, Italy and Spain and spanned the acute and convalescent phases of COVID-19. The prospective study material was composed of cDNA or gDNA derived from T cells, B-cell-depleted T cells, or PBMCs. Subjects who had been exposed to COVID-19, were actively infected with it, or had recovered from it provided the deeply sampled blood TCRbeta repertoires that made up the dataset. A freely available public database, intended as a resource for researchers studying the immune response to SARS-CoV-2, is where the repertoires were released. The samples were drawn from two sources: the first 160 participants of the ongoing ImmuneRACE study, and 1,000 to 1,500 subjects contributed by 6 global collaborators. The sample metadata nearly always contained a de-identified subject ID, COVID-19 status, age in years and sex. Where available, HLA class I and class II types were obtained from metadata supplied by the sample provider rather than from assay-based typing.

Broad study findings and their caveats: The amount of clinical and demographic metadata varied by source and participant and was provided uncurated.

Collaborating institutions collected whole blood in K2EDTA tubes following their own protocols. For TCRbeta analysis, collaborators shipped samples as frozen whole blood, isolated PBMCs, or DNA extracted from either of those sample types. As regards this clone: The antigen this receptor binds is unknown. No quality values exist for individual bases; no much larger clone is one base distant.

TCRbeta CDR3 regions were amplified from genomic DNA using the immunoSEQ Assay, a bias-controlled multiplex PCR. From the authors' description of their analysis: The number of nucleated cells in each sample was estimated by amplification of reference gene primers within the assay. To quantify the absolute abundance of each unique TCRbeta CDR3 rearrangement, sequence reads were collapsed and filtered. For each sample, productive Simpson clonality was calculated as the square root of Simpson's diversity index across productive rearrangements. This immuneACCESS table, as held by TCRdb, lists in-frame sequences with V and J called but not all clones. Of the missing ones, under half trace to an unresolved V gene in checked studies; the others have no known cause. V and J calls and clone size are those listed in that table; D and trimming were worked out from the DNA. This sample holds about 480,000 clones; more than 85% were observed only once. The ten largest clones represent more than 4% of the sample.

The germline V gene supplies CDR1 SNHLY and CDR2 FYNNEI. Counted from cysteine to phenylalanine, this CDR3 has 15 amino acids. Kept here is only the CDR3 DNA, which spans 45 bases and is read in frame from base 1. At the junction V is shortened by 6 bases and J by 0 bases, with 9 bases in between. Sequencing used peripheral blood. The TCR sequence derives from a woman between 25 and 40 years old with acute or convalescent COVID-19. The rearranged segments are TRBV2 and TRBJ1-6, with an unclear D gene assignment. The CDR3 here reads CASRMESSYNSPLHF. Read as DNA, the sequence is TGTGCCAGCAGAATGGAGAGCTCCTATAATTCACCCCTCCACTTT.